A single sample is the source of the 15 T cell receptor beta chains below, sequenced in a study of memory CD4+ T cells and cytomegalovirus serostatus. The sort gate was single viable CD3+CD4+CD8-CD45RO+ cells for memory CD4+ T cells. Assay used: immunoSEQ multiplex PCR; TCRdb lists only in-frame clones, some missing. Of about 75,000 clones in the sample, about 78% were seen once. Input material: memory CD4+ T cells from blood. These receptors were taken from an adult in good health and CMV-seropositive.

This chain uses TRBV18 with TRBJ2-1, with 9 bases aligning to TRBD2. Germline assignment: CDR1 KGHSH and CDR2 LQKENI. Unmatched junction bases numbered 8, after V lost 6 bases and J lost 8 bases. The CDR3 is 14 residues long. DNA for the CDR3: TGTGCCAGCTCCCCGGGCGGGGGGGCCCATGAGCAGTTCTTC. Amino acid sequence: CASSPGGGAHEQFF.

The gene calls are TRBV11-2 and TRBJ2-5, with 12 positions matching TRBD2. Germline lookup yields CDR1 SGHAT and CDR2 FQNNGV. The CDR3 loop spans 18 amino acids. With 5 bases clipped from V and 4 bases from J, the junction kept 14 bases outside the gene matches. The DNA for the CDR3 is TGTGCCAGCAGCCCCAGATACGGACTAGCGGGGTCGGGAGAGACCCAGTACTTC. Its translation: CASSPRYGLAGSGETQYF.

This clone was detected only a few times. The chain recombines TRBV7-9 with TRBJ1-4; possibly TRBD1 for D (6 bases). V lost 5 bases to trimming and J lost 4 bases, with 11 bases between them. This CDR3 comprises 14 residues. The germline gives CDR1 SEHNR, CDR2 FQNEAQ (reference sequence). CDR3 residues: CASSQQGFNEKLFF. As DNA, the CDR3 is TGTGCCAGCAGCCAACAGGGCTTTAATGAAAAACTGTTTTTT.

V is TRBV19 and J is TRBJ1-1, with unresolved D. This CDR3 is built from 14 residues. Deletions cut 7 bases from V and 2 bases from J, with 14 bases between. The germline V gene has CDR1 LNHDA and CDR2 SQIVND (reference sequence). The CDR3 region is CASTDIPDNTEAFF. In nucleotides, the CDR3 is TGTGCCAGTACTGATATCCCTGATAACACTGAAGCTTTCTTT.

This chain uses TRBV19 with TRBJ1-6; TRBD1 might be the D (5 bases). V was shortened by 8 bases and J by 7 bases, with 15 bases between the two germline ends. The CDR3 totals 14 residues. Germline CDR1 LNHDA, CDR2 SQIVND (reference sequence). CDR3 DNA: TGTGCCAGTCGGACGGGGGTGGGGAATTCACCCCTCCACTTT. It specifies CASRTGVGNSPLHF. Based on the CDR3 plus reference TRBV19 and TRBJ1-6, the full variable domain is DGGITQSPKYLFRKEGQNVTLSCEQNLNHDAMYWYRQDPGQGLRLIYYSQIVNDFQKGDIAEGYSVSREKKESFPLTVTSAQKNPTAFYLCASRTGVGNSPLHFGNGTRLTVT.

This chain joins TRBV14 and TRBJ1-3, with 8 nucleotides matching TRBD1. The trim removed 4 bases at V and 0 bases at J, leaving 5 bases unmatched. Germline-derived CDR1 and CDR2 are SGHDN and FVKESK. This CDR3 region has 16 residues. The CDR3 region is CASSRDRTDSGNTIYF. The CDR3 region has the DNA TGTGCCAGCAGCCGGGACAGGACCGACTCTGGAAACACCATATATTTT.

The chain employs TRBV6-1 and TRBJ2-7; D gene uncertain. CDR1 MNHNS and CDR2 SASEGT come from the germline V gene. The V end lost 0 bases, the J end lost 4 bases, and 4 bases lay between the germline ends. This CDR3 region has 12 residues. The CDR3 reads CASSEASYEQYV. Here the CDR3 DNA reads TGTGCCAGCAGTGAAGCCTCATACGAGCAGTACGTC.

This chain links TRBV19 with TRBJ1-5, with D hard to call. Trimming pared 7 bases from V and 2 bases from J, leaving 6 bases between. This CDR3 contains 12 residues. Germline V gene lookup returns CDR1 LNHDA and CDR2 SQIVND (reference sequence). The CDR3 sequence: CASNWGNQPQHF. The CDR3 nucleotides are TGTGCCAGTAACTGGGGCAATCAGCCCCAGCATTTT.

The genes are TRBV11-2 and TRBJ2-3, with D perhaps matching TRBD2 (5 bases). This CDR3 spans 14 amino acids. Germline V lookup: CDR1 SGHAT, CDR2 FQNNGV. Trimming shortened V by 5 bases and J by 6 bases, and 15 bases separated the two germline ends. The CDR3 reads CASSPRTLGDTQYF. CDR3 DNA sequence: TGTGCCAGCAGCCCCCGGACTCTCGGGGATACGCAGTATTTT.

This clone has only one observation. This sequence joins TRBV5-6 and TRBJ2-1; TRBD2 matches at 9 bases. From germline, CDR1 is SGHDT and CDR2 YYEEEE. The CDR3 has 17 amino acids. The trim removed 3 bases at V and 7 bases at J, leaving 14 bases unmatched. In DNA form, the CDR3 reads TGTGCCAGCAGCTCGTCGGGGGTAGCGGGAGCGGGGAATGAGCAGTTCTTC. Its translation: CASSSSGVAGAGNEQFF.

The chain combines TRBV20-1 with TRBJ2-7, with no clear D. The CDR3 has 9 residues. Germline lookup yields CDR1 DFQATT and CDR2 SNEGSKA (reference sequence). CDR3 residues: CPAGYEQYV. The CDR3 coding sequence is TGCCCCGCCGGCTACGAGCAGTACGTC.

This rearrangement joins TRBV7-9 to TRBJ1-2; D unclear. The CDR3 runs 14 residues. Trimming took 5 bases from V and 8 from J, leaving 18 bases between them. Germline loops: CDR1 SEHNR, CDR2 FQNEAQ (reference sequence). The CDR3 nucleotides read TGTGCCAGCAGCCACCTGAATCGTAGTGGGGGCTACACCTTC. Residues: CASSHLNRSGGYTF.

The table lists this clone with a count of one. The CDR3 here is CATSRRLRTGEVREQYF. CDR3 DNA sequence: TGTGCCACCAGCAGAAGATTAAGGACAGGGGAGGTAAGGGAGCAGTACTTC. The chain links TRBV15 to TRBJ2-7; 9 bases fit TRBD1. V shed 2 bases, J shed 7 bases, and the junction held 15 bases outside the gene matches. The germline gives CDR1 LNHNV, CDR2 YYDKDF (reference sequence). CDR3 size: 17 residues.

This clone was seen just once. The chain is built from TRBV25-1 and TRBJ1-4, with D perhaps matching TRBD1 (5 bases). V was cut by 4 bases and J by 8 bases, with 14 bases left in between. Germline CDR1 and CDR2: MGHDK and SYGVNS. CDR3 size: 14 residues. The CDR3 sequence is CASSGGFRTEKLFF. CDR3 nucleotide sequence: TGTGCCAGCAGTGGGGGGTTTCGCACCGAAAAACTGTTTTTT.

The gene calls are TRBV21-1 and TRBJ2-5; TRBD1 is taken as the D call from the table, unchecked against the DNA. TRBV21-1 is a pseudogene segment. The CDR3 contains 14 residues. The CDR3 is CASSKGQAQETQYF. The CDR3 DNA sequence: TGTGCCAGCAGCAAAGGGCAGGCCCAAGAGACCCAGTACTTC.